These 13 T cell receptor beta chains were all obtained from the same sample, sequenced in a study of T cells in tumors after PD-1 blockade. TCRdb keeps only in-frame clones here, not all; method: immunoSEQ multiplex PCR. The profile shows 50,000 to 75,000 clones, around 67% of them singletons. This specimen was PBMCs, taken after anti-PD-1 treatment. The origin of the receptors is a human donor with basal cell carcinoma.

This chain connects TRBV12-3 or TRBV12-4 to TRBJ1-1; D is uncertain. Trimming took 8 bases from V and 3 from J, leaving 13 bases between them. This CDR3 comprises 13 residues. The CDR3 DNA follows: TGTGCCAGCGGACGGACCGGGTACACTGAAGCTTTCTTT. This sequence encodes CASGRTGYTEAFF.

The gene calls are TRBV19 and TRBJ1-5; 7 bases line up with TRBD1. Germline lookup yields CDR1 LNHDA and CDR2 SQIVND (reference sequence). J lost 2 bases, V lost 6 bases, and 7 bases had no gene match. This CDR3 is built from 15 residues. CDR3 protein: CASRLTGDRNQPQHF. The CDR3 nucleotides read TGTGCCAGTAGACTCACAGGGGACCGCAATCAGCCCCAGCATTTT.

The V call is TRBV7-2, the J call TRBJ1-5; the D gene is possibly TRBD1 (5 bases). The V end was cut by 5 bases, the J end by 0 bases, with 11 bases between. The CDR3 sequence is 15 residues long. Germline CDR1 reads SGHTA; CDR2 reads FQGNSA. The CDR3 coding sequence is TGTGCCAGCAGCCTGGACAAAGCTAGCAATCAGCCCCAGCATTTT. Amino acid sequence: CASSLDKASNQPQHF.

Only one count was recorded for this clone. This chain connects TRBV6-6 to TRBJ1-4; D is uncertain. The CDR3 sequence is 12 residues long. V was shortened by 11 bases and J by 5 bases, with 12 bases between the two germline ends. Germline V gene data show CDR1 as MNHNY and CDR2 as SVGAGI (reference sequence). This chain's CDR3 is CAGQRANEKLFF. The CDR3 nucleotides are TGTGCCGGGCAGAGGGCAAATGAAAAACTGTTTTTT.

This clone has just a few counts. The chain links TRBV5-5 to TRBJ2-7; 10 positions match TRBD2. The CDR3 loop spans 15 amino acids. J was trimmed by 2 bases and V by 1 base; bases with no gene match: 3. Germline-derived CDR1 and CDR2 are SGHKS and YYEKEE (reference sequence). The CDR3 spells CASSLQLAGPYEQYF. In nucleotides, the CDR3 is TGTGCCAGCAGCTTGCAACTAGCGGGGCCCTACGAGCAGTACTTC.

The genes are TRBV2 and TRBJ2-3; 9 bases agree with TRBD2. Germline lookup yields CDR1 SNHLY and CDR2 FYNNEI. The CDR3 has 17 residues. Trimming cost V 5 bases and J 2 bases; bases outside gene matches: 11. The chain's CDR3 is CASSIGLAGESTDTQYF. CDR3 coding DNA: TGTGCCAGCAGTATAGGTTTAGCGGGGGAATCCACAGATACGCAGTATTTT.

This sequence joins TRBV6-2 or TRBV6-3 and TRBJ2-3; no definite D call. The CDR3 sequence is 15 residues long. Germline V gene lookup returns CDR1 MNHEY and CDR2 SVGEGT. Trimming stripped 6 bases from V and 2 bases from J, with 15 bases between. The CDR3 sequence is CASSPLTITTDTQYF. The CDR3 DNA follows: TGTGCCAGCAGCCCCCTTACTATAACCACAGATACGCAGTATTTT.

This clone was counted between two and nine times. J is TRBJ1-1 and V is TRBV30; D is undetermined. This CDR3 is 14 amino acids long. The V gene lost 7 bases and the J gene lost 6 bases, with 21 bases spanning the gap. The V gene's germline CDR1 is GTSNPN and CDR2 SVGIG (reference sequence). This chain's CDR3 is CAFFTARLVSEAFF. CDR3 bases: TGTGCCTTTTTTACGGCCCGCCTCGTGTCTGAAGCTTTCTTT.

The CDR3 loop is CASSLDSGRTDTQYF. CDR3 nucleotide sequence: TGCGCCAGCAGCCTCGATAGCGGGCGCACAGATACGCAGTATTTT. The V and J genes are TRBV4-1 and TRBJ2-3; 7 nucleotides align to TRBD2. The CDR3 contains 15 residues. Germline V lookup: CDR1 MGHRA, CDR2 YSYEKL. The junction had 5 bases not matched to a gene; V was cut back by 4 bases and J by 1 base.

Here the CDR3 reads CAISEGQGVITDTQYF. CDR3 nucleotide sequence: TGTGCCATCAGTGAGGGGCAGGGGGTTATCACAGATACGCAGTATTTT. The V call is TRBV10-3, the J call TRBJ2-3; 7 nucleotides align to TRBD1. The CDR3 length is 16 residues. Germline values: CDR1 ENHRY, CDR2 SYGVKD. V shed 2 bases, J shed 2 bases, and the junction held 7 bases outside the gene matches.

This chain uses TRBV3-1 (or the pseudogene TRBV3-2) with TRBJ2-7; 7 bases align to TRBD2. The germline V gene has CDR1 LGHDT and CDR2 YNNKEL (reference sequence). V trimming: 4 bases; J trimming: 7 bases; junction bases outside the gene matches: 10. This CDR3 is built from 14 residues. The CDR3 nucleotides are TGTGCCAGCAGCCTTGGGACTACCCTAGGGGAGCAGTACTTC. Its translation is CASSLGTTLGEQYF.

This clone has a single count. This sequence joins TRBV5-1 and TRBJ2-6; TRBD1 is a possible D gene (6 bases). The V gene lost 2 bases and the J gene lost 0 bases, with 6 bases spanning the gap. CDR3 size: 15 residues. The germline CDR1 and CDR2 sequences are SGHRS and YFSETQ. CDR3 in DNA: TGCGCCAGCAGCTTACAGGGCTCTGGGGCCAACGTCCTGACTTTC. This codes for CASSLQGSGANVLTF. Filled out from reference TRBV5-1 and TRBJ2-6, the complete variable domain reads KAGVTQTPRYLIKTRGQQVTLSCSPISGHRSVSWYQQTPGQGLQFLFEYFSETQRNKGNFPGRFSGRQFSNSRSEMNVSTLELGDSALYLCASSLQGSGANVLTFGAGSRLTVL.

This clone has just a few counts. This chain links TRBV6-1 with TRBJ1-2, with 8 bases that match TRBD1. V was clipped by 4 bases and J by 2 bases; unmatched bases: 9. CDR1 is MNHNS, CDR2 SASEGT, per germline. The CDR3 loop spans 16 amino acids. The chain's CDR3 is CASSVGFGQGNYGYTF. CDR3 DNA sequence: TGTGCCAGCAGTGTCGGGTTCGGACAGGGAAACTATGGCTACACCTTC.